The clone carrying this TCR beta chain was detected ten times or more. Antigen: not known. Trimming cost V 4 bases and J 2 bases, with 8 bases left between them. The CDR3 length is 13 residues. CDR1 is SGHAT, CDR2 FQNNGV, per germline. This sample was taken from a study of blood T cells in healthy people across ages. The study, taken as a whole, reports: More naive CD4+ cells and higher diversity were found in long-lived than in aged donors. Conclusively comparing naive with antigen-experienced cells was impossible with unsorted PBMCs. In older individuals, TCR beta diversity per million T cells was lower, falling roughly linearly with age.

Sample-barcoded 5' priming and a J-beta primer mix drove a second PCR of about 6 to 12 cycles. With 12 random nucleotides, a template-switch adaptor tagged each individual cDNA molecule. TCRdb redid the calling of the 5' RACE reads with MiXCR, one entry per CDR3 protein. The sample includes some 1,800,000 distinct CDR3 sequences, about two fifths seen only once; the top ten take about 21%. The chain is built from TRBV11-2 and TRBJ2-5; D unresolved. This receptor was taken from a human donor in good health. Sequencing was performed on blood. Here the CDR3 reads CASSSTIQETQYF. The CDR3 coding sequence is TGTGCCAGCAGCTCGACGATACAAGAGACCCAGTACTTC.